A selection of T cell receptor beta chains follows, all from one sample in a study of CD8 T cells in ankylosing spondylitis. TCRdb independently ran MiXCR on the 5' RACE reads; one entry per CDR3 protein. The sample has over 450,000 distinct CDR3 sequences, about 13% seen once. The sample comprised blood, either unsorted or a sorted T cell fraction (not recorded which). All receptors derive from a male donor with ankylosing spondylitis. The CDR3 runs from the conserved cysteine through the conserved F or W. D genes are given only for firm matches. Clone size is not always given. Where it is, it says once, few, many or a class for expanded clones.

clone size	J gene	V gene	D gene	CDR3 length	CDR3 DNA	CDR3 protein
few	TRBJ1-2	TRBV7-2	.	15	TGTGCCAGCAGCTTAGTGGTTACAGGGAACTATGGCTACACCTTC	CASSLVVTGNYGYTF
many	TRBJ1-5	TRBV12-3/TRBV12-4	.	14	TGTGCCAGCAACCTCCGGGACAGCAATCAGCCCCAGCATTTT	CASNLRDSNQPQHF
.	TRBJ1-5	TRBV20-1	.	15	TGCAGTGCTAGCAATTGGGACGGTAGCAATCAGCCCCAGCATTTT	CSASNWDGSNQPQHF
few	TRBJ2-3	TRBV7-9	.	14	TGTGCCAGCAGCCAGCGGGTTTCTACAGATACGCAGTATTTT	CASSQRVSTDTQYF
.	TRBJ2-1	TRBV3-1	.	14	TGTGCCAGCAGCCGGGGGGATACTTTAGATGAGCAGTTCTTC	CASSRGDTLDEQFF
.	TRBJ2-5	TRBV2	.	14	TGTGCCAGCAGCGGCCGGGACATCGTAGAGACCCAGTACTTC	CASSGRDIVETQYF
.	TRBJ2-2	TRBV10-1	.	15	TGCGCCAGCAGTCCCGACTATCTAAACACCGGGGAGCTGTTTTTT	CASSPDYLNTGELFF
.	TRBJ2-1	TRBV14	.	13	TGTGCCAGCAGCCCTGGAGAGCTCCGGGAGCAGTTCTTC	CASSPGELREQFF
few	TRBJ2-1	TRBV29-1	.	17	TGCAGCGTTGAATTTTGGCATCGGCAGGGCCGTCGGAATGAGCAGTTCTTC	CSVEFWHRQGRRNEQFF
few	TRBJ2-7	TRBV20-1	TRBD1	14	TGCAGTGCTAGCGACAGGGTAGTTTTCTACGAGCAGTACTTC	CSASDRVVFYEQYF
many	TRBJ1-2	TRBV10-3	TRBD1	14	TGTGCCATCCCCCAGGGGGCTCGGGGGTATGGCTACACCTTC	CAIPQGARGYGYTF
many	TRBJ1-5	TRBV7-2	.	15	TGTGCCAGCAGCTTGAGCTCGATGGGGAATCAGCCCCAGCATTTT	CASSLSSMGNQPQHF
.	TRBJ2-7	TRBV5-1	TRBD1	15	TGCGCCAGCAGCCCAGACCGGACAGGGATCTACGAGCAGTACTTC	CASSPDRTGIYEQYF
few	TRBJ1-1	TRBV24-1	.	13	TGTGCCACCAGTGATTTTTACCGGCTGGGACTGACCTTT	CATSDFYRLGLTF
few	TRBJ2-7	TRBV20-1	TRBD1	14	TGCAGTGCTCGGCCCAGGGGGCCGCGGGACGAGCAGTACTTC	CSARPRGPRDEQYF
.	TRBJ1-1	TRBV2	.	15	TGTGCCAGCAGTGAACCAGGGCGTGTGAACACTGAAGCTTTCTTT	CASSEPGRVNTEAFF
few	TRBJ2-5	TRBV5-1	.	14	TGCGCCAGCAGCGGGGACGACAAAAAACAGACCCAGTACTTC	CASSGDDKKQTQYF
few	TRBJ2-1	TRBV27	.	16	TGTGCCAGCAGTTTATTTGGCTTAGGCACCTACAATGAGCAGTTCTTC	CASSLFGLGTYNEQFF